The clone carrying this T cell receptor beta chain was counted between two and nine times. The antigen remains unidentified. By 5'RACE template switching, TCR cDNA was produced, with a universal primer site and UMIs added in the process. A single record per CDR3 protein comes from TCRdb applying MiXCR to the 5' RACE reads. The repertoire consists of about 300,000 distinct CDR3 sequences, with 7.5% to 9.5% occurring once and the leading ten covering around 3.4%. These data come from a study of T cells after yellow fever vaccination. Background on the study: The fractions with low cell numbers were processed using SMART-Seq v4 Ultra Low Input.

General observations from the study: At around 95% for CD4 and roughly 87% for CD8, most primary-vaccination clones showed up again after the booster. Across the CD4 and CD8 compartments, a small share of clonotypes was present in both.

Germline-derived CDR1 and CDR2 are SGHTA and FQGTGA. Trimming stripped 3 bases from V and 3 bases from J, with 9 bases between. The CDR3 sequence is 13 residues long. The J gene is TRBJ2-7, the V gene TRBV7-3; D call uncertain. This specimen consisted of CD4+ T cells sorted from PBMCs, obtained 5 days after the yellow fever booster vaccination. The origin of this receptor is a man aged 18 to 30 who received the YFV17D yellow fever vaccine. CDR3 amino acids: CASSFQQSYEQYF. CDR3 sequence (DNA): TGTGCCAGCAGCTTTCAACAGAGCTACGAGCAGTACTTC.